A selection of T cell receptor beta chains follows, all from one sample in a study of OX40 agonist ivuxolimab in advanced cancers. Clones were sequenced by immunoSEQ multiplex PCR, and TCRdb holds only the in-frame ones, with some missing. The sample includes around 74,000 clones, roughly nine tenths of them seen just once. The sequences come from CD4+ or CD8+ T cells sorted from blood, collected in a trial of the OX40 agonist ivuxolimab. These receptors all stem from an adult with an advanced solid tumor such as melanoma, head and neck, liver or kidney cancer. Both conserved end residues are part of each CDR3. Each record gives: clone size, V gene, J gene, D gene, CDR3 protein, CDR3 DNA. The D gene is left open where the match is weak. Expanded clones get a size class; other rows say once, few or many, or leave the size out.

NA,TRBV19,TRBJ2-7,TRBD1,CASSLIWKTGYSYEQYF,TGTGCCAGTAGCCTTATCTGGAAGACAGGGTACTCCTACGAGCAGTACTTC
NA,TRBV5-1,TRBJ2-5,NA,CASSLGQLQETQYF,TGCGCCAGCAGCTTAGGACAGCTACAAGAGACCCAGTACTTC
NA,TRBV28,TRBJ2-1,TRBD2,CASDTSGRYNEQFF,TGTGCCAGTGATACTAGCGGGAGATACAATGAGCAGTTCTTC
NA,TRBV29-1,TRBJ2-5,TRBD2,CSVERGLAGRETQYF,TGCAGCGTTGAGAGGGGACTAGCGGGGCGTGAGACCCAGTACTTC
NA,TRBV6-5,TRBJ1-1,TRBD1,CASSYWTGEGTEAFF,TGTGCCAGCAGTTACTGGACAGGGGAGGGCACTGAAGCTTTCTTT
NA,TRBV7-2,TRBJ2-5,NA,CASSLDPQPGGTQYF,TGTGCCAGCAGCTTAGATCCGCAACCCGGGGGGACCCAGTACTTC
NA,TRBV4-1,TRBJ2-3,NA,CASSQERGEWSTDTQYF,TGCGCCAGCAGCCAAGAACGGGGAGAATGGAGCACAGATACGCAGTATTTT
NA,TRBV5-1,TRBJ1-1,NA,CASSLEGPTAAFF,TGCGCCAGCAGCTTGGAGGGGCCGACCGCGGCTTTCTTT
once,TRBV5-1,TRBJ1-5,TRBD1,CASSAGTGDQPQHF,TGCGCCAGCAGCGCCGGGACAGGGGACCAGCCCCAGCATTTT
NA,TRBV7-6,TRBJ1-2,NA,CASSHVPPTSGYTF,TGTGCCAGCAGCCACGTTCCCCCTACCAGTGGCTACACCTTC
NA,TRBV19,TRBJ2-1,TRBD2,CASSTPAGGPFNEQFF,TGTGCCAGTAGTACCCCAGCGGGGGGGCCGTTCAATGAGCAGTTCTTC
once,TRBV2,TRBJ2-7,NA,CASRPSGSSEQYF,TGTGCCAGCAGGCCCTCAGGGAGTAGCGAGCAGTACTTC
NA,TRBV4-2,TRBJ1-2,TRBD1,CASSQSYGTGIYGYTF,TGTGCCAGCAGCCAAAGCTATGGGACAGGCATCTATGGCTACACCTTC
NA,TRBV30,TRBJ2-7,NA,CAWSPSGLKYEQYF,TGTGCCTGGAGTCCCAGCGGGCTTAAATACGAGCAGTACTTC
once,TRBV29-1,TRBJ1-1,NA,CSVLELNTEAFF,TGCAGCGTCCTTGAGTTGAACACTGAAGCTTTCTTT
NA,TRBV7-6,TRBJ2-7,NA,CASSAEGAGRNLYEQYF,TGTGCCAGCAGCGCCGAAGGCGCGGGACGGAACCTCTACGAGCAGTACTTC
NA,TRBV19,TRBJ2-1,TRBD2,CASSPLAGGEYNEQFF,TGTGCCAGTAGTCCGTTAGCGGGAGGAGAGTACAATGAGCAGTTCTTC
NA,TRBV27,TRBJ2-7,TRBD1,CASRWGQYGEQYF,TGTGCCAGCAGGTGGGGACAGTACGGCGAGCAGTACTTC
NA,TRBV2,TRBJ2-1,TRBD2,CASNRLAGIGEQFF,TGTGCCAGCAACCGACTAGCGGGAATTGGTGAGCAGTTCTTC
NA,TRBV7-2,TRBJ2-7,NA,CASSARLGLEQYF,TGTGCCAGCAGCGCACGACTGGGTCTGGAGCAGTACTTC
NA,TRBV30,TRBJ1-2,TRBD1,CAWSLPGQGNYGYTF,TGTGCCTGGAGTCTACCCGGACAGGGAAACTATGGCTACACCTTC
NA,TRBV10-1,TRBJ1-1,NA,CASSPQGAEAFF,TGCGCCAGCAGCCCACAGGGCGCTGAAGCTTTCTTT
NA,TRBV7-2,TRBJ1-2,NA,CASSFTAGDYGYTF,TGTGCCAGCAGCTTCACCGCGGGAGACTATGGCTACACCTTC
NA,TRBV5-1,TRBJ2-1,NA,CASSQTKSSYNEQFF,TGCGCCAGCAGCCAAACTAAGAGCTCCTACAATGAGCAGTTCTTC
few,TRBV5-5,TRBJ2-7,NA,CASSPFRDTYEQYF,TGTGCCAGCAGCCCCTTTCGGGACACCTACGAGCAGTACTTC
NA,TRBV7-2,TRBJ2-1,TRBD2,CASSPGGLAGGYNEQFF,TGTGCCAGCAGCCCGGGGGGGCTAGCGGGAGGTTACAATGAGCAGTTCTTC
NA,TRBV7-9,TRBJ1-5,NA,CASSLAAVSQPQHF,TGTGCCAGCAGCTTAGCGGCAGTAAGTCAGCCCCAGCATTTT
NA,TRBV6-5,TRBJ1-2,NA,CASSPSRQQGYTF,TGTGCCAGCAGCCCTTCTCGACAGCAGGGCTACACCTTC
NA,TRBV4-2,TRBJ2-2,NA,CASSQDRGNKNGELFF,TGTGCCAGCAGCCAAGATCGGGGGAACAAGAACGGGGAGCTGTTTTTT
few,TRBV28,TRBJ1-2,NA,CASSLGYGVDYGYTF,TGTGCCAGCAGTTTAGGGTATGGAGTCGACTATGGCTACACCTTC
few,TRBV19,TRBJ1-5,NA,CASSIRGRQPQHF,TGTGCCAGTAGTATTCGCGGGCGTCAGCCCCAGCATTTT
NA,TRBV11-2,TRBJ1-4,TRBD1,CASSLTGGGNEKLFF,TGTGCCAGCAGTCTGACAGGGGGAGGTAATGAAAAACTGTTTTTT